These T cell receptor beta chains were read from a single sample in a study of identical twins. Via MiXCR, TCRdb re-called the 5' RACE reads, giving one row per CDR3 protein. The top ten hold around 0.47% of the sample, which has about 530,000 distinct CDR3 sequences, approximately 20% seen once. Another study also made use of these data, one on yellow fever vaccine responses in identical twins.

Sequences were obtained from CD4+ T cells sorted from blood. These receptor sequences come from a young woman in good health. The conserved cysteine and the conserved F or W are not part of the CDR3 here.

V gene,J gene,CDR3 protein
TRBV5-1,TRBJ2-5,ASSGRDGTGRWETQY
TRBV28,TRBJ2-3,ASSLRTPGDTQY
TRBV28,TRBJ2-2,ASSLGTLRELF
TRBV5-1,TRBJ1-2,ASSSGTGNNYGYT
TRBV24-1,TRBJ2-7,ATSDHQGYEQY
TRBV7-8,TRBJ2-7,ASSTRQGFPYEQY
TRBV12-5,TRBJ2-1,ASREGVYNEQF
TRBV20-1,TRBJ2-1,SAPRDRGDEQF
TRBV18,TRBJ1-1,ASSRTGNTEAF
TRBV20-1,TRBJ2-3,SARDNLVSDTQY
TRBV9,TRBJ1-1,ASSVEKHRGGTEAF
TRBV20-1,TRBJ2-1,SARDGRQAYNEQF
TRBV7-2,TRBJ2-2,ASSPSGNTGELF
TRBV12-3/TRBV12-4,TRBJ1-2,ASRRAGTGYGYT
TRBV7-9,TRBJ2-5,ASSLTGAMYQETQY
TRBV10-3,TRBJ2-5,AISDRGEETQY
TRBV7-8,TRBJ2-1,ASSLSGARYNEQF
TRBV5-1,TRBJ2-1,ASSAATYNEQF
TRBV5-1,TRBJ2-7,ASSFGRSSYEQY
TRBV4-1,TRBJ2-5,ASSQGVTGAETQY
TRBV3-1,TRBJ2-1,ASSQDRGPVLWDEQF
TRBV29-1,TRBJ2-3,SVPGETTQY
TRBV3-1,TRBJ1-2,ASSQGRGGYT
TRBV20-1,TRBJ2-3,SVSITTDTQY
TRBV20-1,TRBJ1-6,SAPGGSPLH
TRBV7-2,TRBJ2-2,ASSLLRGGAGELF
TRBV27,TRBJ2-2,ASIPRGIAGFDTGELF
TRBV29-1,TRBJ2-7,SADSWAGSYEQY